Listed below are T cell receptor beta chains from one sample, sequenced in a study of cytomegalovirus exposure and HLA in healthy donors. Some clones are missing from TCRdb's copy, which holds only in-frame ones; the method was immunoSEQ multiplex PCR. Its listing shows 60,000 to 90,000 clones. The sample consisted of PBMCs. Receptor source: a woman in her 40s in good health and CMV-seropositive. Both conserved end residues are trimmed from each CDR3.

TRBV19,ASSRAPGAKAGELF
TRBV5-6,ASSLGASNQPQH
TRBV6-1,ASSEGPGRVNGYT
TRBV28,ASSPTGTEKNEKLF
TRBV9,VSSIEGATNEKLF
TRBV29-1,SVASQASSYEQY
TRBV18,ASSPPDSRNTIY
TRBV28,ASRQTGWELF
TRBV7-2,ASSLVIPYRAGANVLT
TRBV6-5,ASSRLAVNSYEQY
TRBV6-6,ASSPPDRGIDEQY
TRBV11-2,ASRRDSLYGYT